This T cell receptor (beta chain) was identified during a study of CD8 T cells in Susac syndrome. Study findings and constraints: Regarding the TCR sequencing and HLA analysis, the study admitted that a relatively small number of individuals were involved.

RNA, at roughly 0.5 to 1 ug, was reverse transcribed with random hexamers. Amplification of TCR beta CDR3 used immunoSEQ multiplex PCR across 54 Vbeta and 13 Jbeta. TCRdb reprocessed the immunoSEQ multiplex PCR reads via MiXCR and lists one record per CDR3 protein. The sample shows about 240,000 distinct CDR3 sequences, 90% to 96% of them seen only once. A word on this clonotype: No antigen is known for it.

TEMRA cells were FACS-enriched and CD8+ and CD4+ T cells negatively isolated. Sequences were obtained from CD4+ T cells from PBMCs. This sequence originates from a human donor with Susac syndrome.

CDR3 nucleotide sequence: TGTGCCAGCAACGGACAGACCTACGAGCAGTACTTC. Encoded protein: CASNGQTYEQYF. This chain joins TRBV28 and TRBJ2-7; TRBD1 is a possible D gene (6 bases). Trimming removed 7 bases at V and 2 bases at J, with 9 bases between. The CDR3 runs to 12 residues. Germline V gene lookup returns CDR1 MDHEN and CDR2 SYDVKM.